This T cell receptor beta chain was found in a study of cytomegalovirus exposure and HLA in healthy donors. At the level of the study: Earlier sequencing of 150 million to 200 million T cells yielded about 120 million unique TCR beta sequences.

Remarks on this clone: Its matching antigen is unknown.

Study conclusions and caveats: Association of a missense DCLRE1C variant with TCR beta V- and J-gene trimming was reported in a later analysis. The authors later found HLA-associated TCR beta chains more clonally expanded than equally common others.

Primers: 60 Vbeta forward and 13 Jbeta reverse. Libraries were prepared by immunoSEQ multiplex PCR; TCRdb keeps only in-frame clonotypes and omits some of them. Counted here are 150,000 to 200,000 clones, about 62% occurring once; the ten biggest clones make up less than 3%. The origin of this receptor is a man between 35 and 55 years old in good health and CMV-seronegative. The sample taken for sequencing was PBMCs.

Here the CDR3 DNA reads TGTGCCAGCAGCCGTGACAGGGGACAGGGGGGCTACACCTTC. Encoded protein: CASSRDRGQGGYTF. The gene calls are TRBV7-2 and TRBJ1-2, with 10 bases aligning to TRBD1. V trimming: 5 bases; J trimming: 8 bases; junction bases outside the gene matches: 8. Germline V gene sequence: CDR1 SGHTA, CDR2 FQGNSA. The CDR3 is made up of 14 amino acids. Complete variable domain (other parts from reference TRBV7-2 and TRBJ1-2): GAGVSQSPSNKVTEKGKDVELRCDPISGHTALYWYRQSLGQGLEFLIYFQGNSAPDKSGLPSDRFSAERTGGSVSTLTIQRTQQEDSAVYLCASSRDRGQGGYTFGSGTRLTVV.